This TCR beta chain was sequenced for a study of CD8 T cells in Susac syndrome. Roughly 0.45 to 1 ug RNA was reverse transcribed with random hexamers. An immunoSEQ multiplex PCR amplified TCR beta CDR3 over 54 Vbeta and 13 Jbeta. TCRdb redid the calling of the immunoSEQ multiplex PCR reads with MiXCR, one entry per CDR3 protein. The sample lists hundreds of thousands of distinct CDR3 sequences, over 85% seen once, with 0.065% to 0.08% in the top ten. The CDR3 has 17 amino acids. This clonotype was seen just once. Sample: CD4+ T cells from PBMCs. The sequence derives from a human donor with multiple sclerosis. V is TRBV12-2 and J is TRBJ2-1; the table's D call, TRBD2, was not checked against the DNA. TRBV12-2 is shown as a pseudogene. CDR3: CASRLALAGGHYNEQFF. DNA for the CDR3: TGTGCAAGTCGCTTAGCCTTGGCGGGAGGACACTACAATGAGCAGTTCTTC.